The text below deals with one T cell receptor beta chain. At the DNA level, this CDR3 is encoded by other sequences in the same sample as well. CD45RO negativity and positive selection for CCR7 defined naive CD8 cells, a population that excluded terminally differentiated effector memory CD45RA+ cells. The table came from immunoSEQ multiplex PCR; TCRdb's copy has only in-frame clones and leaves some out. The repertoire includes about 2 million clones, approximately 94% of them detected once, and around 1.1% sits in the top ten. The germline gives CDR1 MNHEY, CDR2 SMNVEV (reference sequence). This CDR3 region has 14 residues. V lost 3 bases, J lost 0 bases, and 2 bases stayed unmatched. The data derive from a study of shared clonotypes between healthy human individuals.

Sequencing was performed on naive CD8+ T cells sorted from blood. This chain links TRBV27 with TRBJ2-7; 7 bases fit TRBD1. This receptor was obtained from a man in his late teens or twenties in good health. CDR3 DNA sequence: TGTGCCAGCAGTTTGTCAGGGGGCTCCTACGAGCAGTACTTC. It codes for CASSLSGGSYEQYF.